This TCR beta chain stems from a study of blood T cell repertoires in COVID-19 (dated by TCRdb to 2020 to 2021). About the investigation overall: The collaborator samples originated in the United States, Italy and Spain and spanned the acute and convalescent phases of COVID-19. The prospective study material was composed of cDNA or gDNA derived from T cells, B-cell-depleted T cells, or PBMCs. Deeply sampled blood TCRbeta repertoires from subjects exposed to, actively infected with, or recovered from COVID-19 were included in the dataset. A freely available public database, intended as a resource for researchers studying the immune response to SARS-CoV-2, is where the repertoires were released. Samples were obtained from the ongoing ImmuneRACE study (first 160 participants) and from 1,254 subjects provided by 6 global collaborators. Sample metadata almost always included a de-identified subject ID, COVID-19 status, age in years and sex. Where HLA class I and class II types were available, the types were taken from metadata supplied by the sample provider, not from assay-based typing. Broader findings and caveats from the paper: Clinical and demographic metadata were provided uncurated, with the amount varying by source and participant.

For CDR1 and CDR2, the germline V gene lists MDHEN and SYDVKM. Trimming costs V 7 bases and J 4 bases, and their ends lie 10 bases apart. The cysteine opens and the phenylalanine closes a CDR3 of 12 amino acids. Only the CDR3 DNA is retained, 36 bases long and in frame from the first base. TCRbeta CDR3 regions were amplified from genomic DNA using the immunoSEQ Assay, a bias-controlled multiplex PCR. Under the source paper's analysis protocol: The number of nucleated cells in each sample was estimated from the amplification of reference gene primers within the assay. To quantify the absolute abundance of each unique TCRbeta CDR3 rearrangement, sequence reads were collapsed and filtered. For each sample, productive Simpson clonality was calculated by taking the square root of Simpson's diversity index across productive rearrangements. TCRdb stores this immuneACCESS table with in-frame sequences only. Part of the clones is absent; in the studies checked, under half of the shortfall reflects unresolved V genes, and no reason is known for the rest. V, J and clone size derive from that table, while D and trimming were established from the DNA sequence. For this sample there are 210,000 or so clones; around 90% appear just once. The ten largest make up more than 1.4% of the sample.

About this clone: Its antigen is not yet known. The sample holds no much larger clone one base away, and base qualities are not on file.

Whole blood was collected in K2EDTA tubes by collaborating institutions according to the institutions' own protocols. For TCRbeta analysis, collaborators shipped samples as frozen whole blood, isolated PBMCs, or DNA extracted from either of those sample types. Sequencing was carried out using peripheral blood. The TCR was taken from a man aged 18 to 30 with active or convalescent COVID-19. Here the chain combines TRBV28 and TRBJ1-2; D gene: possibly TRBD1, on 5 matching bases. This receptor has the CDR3 CASKFRGYGYTF. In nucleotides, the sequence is TGTGCCAGCAAGTTTAGGGGCTATGGCTACACCTTC.